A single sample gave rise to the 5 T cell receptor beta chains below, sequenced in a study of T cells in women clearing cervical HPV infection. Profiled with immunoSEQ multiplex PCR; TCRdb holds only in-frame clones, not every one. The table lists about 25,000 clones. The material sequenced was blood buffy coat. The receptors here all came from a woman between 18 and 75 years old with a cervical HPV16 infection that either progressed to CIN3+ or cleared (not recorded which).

The CDR3 bases that were read are TGCGCCAGCAGCTTCTGGGGACTAGCGGGATCAGGGTACAATGAG. It translates to CASSFWGLAGSGYNE. The complete CDR3 protein is CASSFWGLAGSGYNEQFF. The chain is built from TRBV5-1 and TRBJ2-1; TRBD2 matches at 13 bases. The CDR3 end lies 3 residues beyond the end of the read and is filled in from the germline J gene. In germline, CDR1 is SGHRS, CDR2 YFSETQ. J was trimmed by 4 bases and V by 2 bases; bases with no gene match: 9. The CDR3 length is 18 residues.

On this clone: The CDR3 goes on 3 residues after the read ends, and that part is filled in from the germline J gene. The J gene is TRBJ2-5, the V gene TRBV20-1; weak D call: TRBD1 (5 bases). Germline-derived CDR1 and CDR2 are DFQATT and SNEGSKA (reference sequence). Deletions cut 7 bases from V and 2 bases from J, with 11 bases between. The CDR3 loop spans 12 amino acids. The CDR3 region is CSVRGPQETQYF. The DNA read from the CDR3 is TGCAGTGTAAGGGGCCCTCAAGAGACC.

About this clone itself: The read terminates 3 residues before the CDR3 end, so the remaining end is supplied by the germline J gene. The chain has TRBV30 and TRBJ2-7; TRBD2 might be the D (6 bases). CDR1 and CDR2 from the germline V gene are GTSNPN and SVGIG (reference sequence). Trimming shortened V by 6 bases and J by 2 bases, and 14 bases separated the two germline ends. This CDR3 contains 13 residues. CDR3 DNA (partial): TGTGCCTGTGTCCGGGGGAGTACCTACGAG. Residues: CACVRGSTYE. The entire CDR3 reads CACVRGSTYEQYF.

This CDR3 is CASSPRHSNQPQHF. CDR3 DNA, as far as it was read: TGTGCCAGTAGTCCCAGACATAGCAATCAGCCC. This chain joins TRBV19 and TRBJ1-5, with D unresolved. The read comes to an end 3 residues before the CDR3 does, leaving the germline J gene to fill in the end. V shed 5 bases and J shed 0 bases, with 8 bases lying between them. Germline loops: CDR1 LNHDA, CDR2 SQIVND (reference sequence). There are 14 residues in the CDR3.

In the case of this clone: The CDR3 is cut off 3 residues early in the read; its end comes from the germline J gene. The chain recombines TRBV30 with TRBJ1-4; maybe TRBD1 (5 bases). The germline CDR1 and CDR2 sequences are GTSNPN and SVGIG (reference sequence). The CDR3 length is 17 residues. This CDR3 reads CAWSLDTTVSGANVLFF. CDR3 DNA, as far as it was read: TGTGCCTGGAGTTTGGACACCACAGTCTCTGGGGCCAACGTA.